These T cell receptor beta chains were read from a single sample in a study of CXCR3-negative and CXCR3-positive naive CD8 T cells. TCRdb re-called the 5' RACE reads; one entry per CDR3 protein, DNA not given. This sample's clone table lists around 95,000 distinct CDR3 sequences. Sequenced: naive CXCR3+ CD8+ T cells from blood. These receptors originate from a human donor in good health. Some clones in this sample may be carry-over from other donors' samples. Each CDR3 is given with its conserved first and last residue.

>TRBJ2-1|TRBV6-2/TRBV6-3
CASSYTLAGVPNEQFF
>TRBJ1-1|TRBV29-1
CSALQGLGYNTEAFF
>TRBJ1-2|TRBV29-1
CSVEYFSRVEDFGYTF
>TRBJ2-3|TRBV7-9
CASSPVRTDTQYF
>TRBJ1-1|TRBV6-5
CASTLGLASEAFF
>TRBJ2-1|TRBV2
CATRDRDYNEQFF
>TRBJ2-3|TRBV28
CASTLALGGWADTQYF
>TRBJ2-1|TRBV6-5
CASSTVGRGDNEQFF
>TRBJ2-7|TRBV4-3
CASSQFGGSYEQYF
>TRBJ1-2|TRBV29-1
CSVVGGRPGYTF
>TRBJ1-1|TRBV6-2/TRBV6-3
CASGWGTEAFF
>TRBJ1-1|TRBV29-1
CSVDHLRENTEAFF
>TRBJ2-1|TRBV12-3/TRBV12-4
CASQDRYQGSEQFF
>TRBJ1-1|TRBV4-2
CACSQERQQNTEAFF
>TRBJ2-1|TRBV7-8
CASTTYRAGGYNEQFF
>TRBJ2-7|TRBV19
CASSVGTSTFYEQYF
>TRBJ1-3|TRBV28
CASRDSPGNTIYF
>TRBJ1-5|TRBV3-1
CASSQDGNSNQPQHF
>TRBJ2-1|TRBV5-1
CASSLAGFLSSSYNEQFF
>TRBJ2-5|TRBV7-9
CASSPPRETQYF
>TRBJ2-1|TRBV29-1
CSVELASGGLYNEQFF
>TRBJ1-5|TRBV6-2/TRBV6-3
CASSYGDQGGEPQHF
>TRBJ2-1|TRBV27
CASSTPLRQGYNEQFF
>TRBJ2-3|TRBV10-3
CAILYTRGPTTDTQYF
>TRBJ1-1|TRBV6-6
CASSYVADTEAFF
>TRBJ2-5|TRBV5-5
CASSLTTSGGEETQYF
>TRBJ2-7|TRBV11-2
CASSLAAVDEQYF
>TRBJ2-7|TRBV7-9
CASTSQSYEQYF
>TRBJ1-2|TRBV20-1
CSAESPGDRGYGYTF
>TRBJ2-2|TRBV14
CASAVSTLTGELFF
>TRBJ2-3|TRBV24-1
CATSDGITGTGDF
>TRBJ2-2|TRBV19
CASSPWDTYTGELFF
>TRBJ2-1|TRBV6-2/TRBV6-3
CASSISGYNEQFF
>TRBJ2-5|TRBV7-8
CASSPPTSGGKETQYF
>TRBJ2-7|TRBV7-8
CASSLLRGGEGQYF
>TRBJ2-3|TRBV7-2
CASSSLGSTDTQYF
>TRBJ1-4|TRBV7-9
CASSSLIEKLFF
>TRBJ1-1|TRBV7-2
CASSLGAGTPEAFF
>TRBJ2-7|TRBV7-2
CASSAAPDEQYF
>TRBJ2-3|TRBV29-1
CSSDPGGSTDTQYF
>TRBJ1-6|TRBV3-1
CASSKGVPGQGTNSPLHF
>TRBJ2-7|TRBV20-1
CSARDLREDSYEQYF
>TRBJ2-7|TRBV12-3/TRBV12-4
CASRQGQGYEQYF
>TRBJ2-3|TRBV5-5
CASSLLGLAGGRGADTQYF
>TRBJ1-1|TRBV6-1
CASSEVGQGMQAFF
>TRBJ2-7|TRBV7-9
CASSPTVLGGIEQYF
>TRBJ2-1|TRBV7-2
CASSLVGGGTDDEQFF
>TRBJ1-1|TRBV2
CASSEALGRMGTEAFF
>TRBJ2-5|TRBV5-1
CASRGTGNGETQYF
>TRBJ2-6|TRBV4-3
CASSQDKAGAYSGANVLTF
>TRBJ2-7|TRBV14
CASSHGPAYEQYF
>TRBJ2-5|TRBV12-3/TRBV12-4
CASGRGGRMQETQYF
>TRBJ1-5|TRBV6-6
CASSLIQLQPQHF
>TRBJ2-6|TRBV12-3/TRBV12-4
CASSTLGEPNVLTF
>TRBJ1-1|TRBV5-5
CASSPFLVTGGTAEAFF
>TRBJ2-3|TRBV7-6
CASSLGGLAGADTQYF
>TRBJ2-1|TRBV4-1
CASSQEASGGSGWGEQFF
>TRBJ1-1|TRBV5-1
CASSSAGGSSEAFF
>TRBJ1-2|TRBV29-1
CSVLPGQRNYGYTF
>TRBJ2-3|TRBV27
CASSLSPGLETDTQYF